This note documents a single T cell receptor beta chain sequence. These data come from a study of blood T cell repertoires in COVID-19. Germline V gene sequence: CDR1 MRHNA, CDR2 SNTAGT. The CDR3 is 16 residues long. Trimming stripped 6 bases from V and 8 bases from J, with 22 bases between. Original analysis: Amplified reference gene primers provided the basis for estimating nucleated cell counts. The method was immunoSEQ multiplex PCR; TCRdb's version includes in-frame clones alone and lacks a portion of them. V, J and clone size reflect that table, while D and trimming were determined from the DNA. The sample lists a few hundred thousand clones; 75% to 90% were seen once.

The chain has TRBV6-4 and TRBJ1-4; D might be TRBD1 (5 bases). This TCR came from a man aged 18 to 29 with active or convalescent COVID-19. The specimen was peripheral blood. The CDR3 is CASSYSRDFVLEKLFF. The CDR3 DNA reads as TGTGCCAGCAGCTACTCCCGGGACTTTGTCTTGGAAAAACTGTTTTTT.